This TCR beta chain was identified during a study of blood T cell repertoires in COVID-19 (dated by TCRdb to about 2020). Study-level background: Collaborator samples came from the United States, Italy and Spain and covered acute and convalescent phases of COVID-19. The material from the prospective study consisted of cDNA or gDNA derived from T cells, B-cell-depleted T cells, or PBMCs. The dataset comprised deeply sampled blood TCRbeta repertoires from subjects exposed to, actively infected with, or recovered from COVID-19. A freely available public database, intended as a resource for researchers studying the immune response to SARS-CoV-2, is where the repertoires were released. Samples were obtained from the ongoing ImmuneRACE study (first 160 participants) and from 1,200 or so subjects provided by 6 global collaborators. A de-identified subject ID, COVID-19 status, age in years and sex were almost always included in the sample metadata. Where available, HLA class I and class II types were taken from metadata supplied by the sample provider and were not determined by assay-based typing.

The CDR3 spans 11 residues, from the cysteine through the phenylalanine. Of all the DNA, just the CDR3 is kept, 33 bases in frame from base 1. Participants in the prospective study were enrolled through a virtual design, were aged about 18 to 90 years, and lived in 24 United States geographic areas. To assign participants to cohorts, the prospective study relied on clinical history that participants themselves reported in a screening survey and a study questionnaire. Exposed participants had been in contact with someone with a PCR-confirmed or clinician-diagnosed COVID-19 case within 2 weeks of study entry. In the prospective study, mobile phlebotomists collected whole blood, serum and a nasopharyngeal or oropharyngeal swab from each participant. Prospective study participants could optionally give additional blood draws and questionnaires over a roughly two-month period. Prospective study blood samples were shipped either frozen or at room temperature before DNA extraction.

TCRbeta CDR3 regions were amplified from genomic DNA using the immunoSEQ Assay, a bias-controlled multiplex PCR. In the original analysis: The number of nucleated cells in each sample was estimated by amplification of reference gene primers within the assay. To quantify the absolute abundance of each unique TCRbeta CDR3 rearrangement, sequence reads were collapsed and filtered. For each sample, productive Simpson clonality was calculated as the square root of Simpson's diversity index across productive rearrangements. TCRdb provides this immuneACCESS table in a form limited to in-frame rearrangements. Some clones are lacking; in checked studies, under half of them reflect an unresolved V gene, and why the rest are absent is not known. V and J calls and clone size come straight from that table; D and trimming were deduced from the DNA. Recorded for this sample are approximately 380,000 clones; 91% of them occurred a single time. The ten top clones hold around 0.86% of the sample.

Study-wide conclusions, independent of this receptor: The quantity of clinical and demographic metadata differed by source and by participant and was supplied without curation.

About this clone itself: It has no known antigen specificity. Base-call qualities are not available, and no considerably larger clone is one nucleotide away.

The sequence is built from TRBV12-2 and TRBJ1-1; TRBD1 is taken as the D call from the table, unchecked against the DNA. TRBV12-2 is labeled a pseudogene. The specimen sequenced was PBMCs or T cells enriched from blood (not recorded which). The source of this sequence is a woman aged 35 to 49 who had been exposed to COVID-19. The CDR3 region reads CASRSGVRLLF. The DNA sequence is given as TGTGCAAGTCGCTCAGGGGTGCGGCTACTCTTT.